This T cell receptor beta chain was profiled in a study of shared clonotypes between healthy human individuals. This clone occurred once. Assay used: immunoSEQ multiplex PCR; TCRdb lists only in-frame clones, some missing. The table has about 2.4 million clones, 90% to 95% seen once; the top ten hold 0.36%. Sequencing was done on a sample of naive CD4+ T cells from PBMCs. Sample subset: CD45RA+ positively selected. The clonotype was recovered from a man aged 18 to 35 in good health. Some clones in this sample may be carry-over from other donors' samples.

CDR3 residues: CAIQPGRMNTEAFF. Written as DNA, the CDR3 is TGTGCCATTCAACCGGGACGGATGAACACTGAAGCTTTCTTT. This chain joins TRBV27 and TRBJ1-1; D may be TRBD1 (5 bases). V dropped 10 bases and J dropped 0 bases, with 15 bases sitting between them. Germline CDR1 MNHEY, CDR2 SMNVEV (reference sequence). The CDR3 has 14 residues.